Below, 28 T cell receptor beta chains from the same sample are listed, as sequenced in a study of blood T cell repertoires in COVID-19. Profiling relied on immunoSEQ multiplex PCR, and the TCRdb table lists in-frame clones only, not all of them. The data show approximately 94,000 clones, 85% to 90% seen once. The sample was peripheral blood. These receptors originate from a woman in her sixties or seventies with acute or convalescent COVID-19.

CDR3 region: CASSPAGGDSLDTQYF. Here the CDR3 DNA reads TGTGCCAGCAGCCCCGCTGGGGGGGACTCTTTGGATACGCAGTATTTT. V gene TRBV7-6 combines with J gene TRBJ2-3, with 7 bases that match TRBD2. Germline CDR1 SGHVS, CDR2 FNYEAQ. V lost 5 bases to trimming and J lost 6 bases; unmatched junction nucleotides: 14. The CDR3 runs 16 residues.

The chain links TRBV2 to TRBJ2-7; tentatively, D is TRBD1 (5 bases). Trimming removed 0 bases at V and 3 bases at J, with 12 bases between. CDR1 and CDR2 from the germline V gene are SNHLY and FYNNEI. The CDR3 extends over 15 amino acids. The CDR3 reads CASSEASGQHYEQYF. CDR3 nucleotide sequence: TGTGCCAGCAGTGAAGCCTCAGGACAACACTACGAGCAGTACTTC.

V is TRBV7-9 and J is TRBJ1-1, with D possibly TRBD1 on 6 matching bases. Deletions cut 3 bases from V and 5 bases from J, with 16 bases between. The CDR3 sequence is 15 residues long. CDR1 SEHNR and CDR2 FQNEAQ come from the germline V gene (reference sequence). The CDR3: CASSLLRGARTEAFF. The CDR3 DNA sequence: TGTGCCAGCAGCTTGCTTCGGGGGGCGCGGACTGAAGCTTTCTTT. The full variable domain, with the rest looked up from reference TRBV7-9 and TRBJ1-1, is DTGVSQNPRHKITKRGQNVTFRCDPISEHNRLYWYRQTLGQGPEFLTYFQNEAQLEKSRLLSDRFSAERPKGSFSTLEIQRTEQGDSAMYLCASSLLRGARTEAFFGQGTRLTVV.

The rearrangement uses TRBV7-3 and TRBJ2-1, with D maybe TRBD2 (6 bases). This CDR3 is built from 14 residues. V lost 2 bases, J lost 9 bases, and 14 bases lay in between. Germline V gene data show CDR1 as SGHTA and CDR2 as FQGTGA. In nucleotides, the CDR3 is TGTGCCAGCAGCTTAGACGCGGGATATGGTGAGCAGTTCTTC. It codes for CASSLDAGYGEQFF. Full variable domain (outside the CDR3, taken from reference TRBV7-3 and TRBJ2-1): GAGVSQTPSNKVTEKGKYVELRCDPISGHTALYWYRQSLGQGPEFLIYFQGTGAADDSGLPNDRFFAVRPEGSVSTLKIQRTERGDSAVYLCASSLDAGYGEQFFGPGTRLTVL.

CDR3 loop: CAWSLATGANTEAFF. The CDR3 nucleotides are TGTGCCTGGAGCCTGGCGACAGGGGCTAACACTGAAGCTTTCTTT. The V gene is TRBV30, the J gene TRBJ1-1; TRBD1 matches 8 bases. In germline, CDR1 is GTSNPN, CDR2 SVGIG (reference sequence). The CDR3 has 15 residues. Losses at the gene ends were 3 bases for V and 2 bases for J; bases not matched to a gene: 8.

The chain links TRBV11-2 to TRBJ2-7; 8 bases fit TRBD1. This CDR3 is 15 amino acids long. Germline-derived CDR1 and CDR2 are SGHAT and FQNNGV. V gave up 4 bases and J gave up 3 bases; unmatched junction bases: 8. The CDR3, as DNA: TGTGCCAGCAGCTGGTTTCGAGGACAGGGCTACGAGCAGTACTTC. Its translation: CASSWFRGQGYEQYF.

As DNA, the CDR3 is TGTGCCAGCAGCTTGGGGGCAGTTGAGACCCAGTACTTC. Protein: CASSLGAVETQYF. The chain uses TRBV5-4 and TRBJ2-5; D not resolved. Germline values: CDR1 SGHNT, CDR2 YYREEE (reference sequence). Between the trimmed V and J ends, which lost 0 bases and 5 bases, there was a span of 8 bases. The CDR3 sequence is 13 residues long.

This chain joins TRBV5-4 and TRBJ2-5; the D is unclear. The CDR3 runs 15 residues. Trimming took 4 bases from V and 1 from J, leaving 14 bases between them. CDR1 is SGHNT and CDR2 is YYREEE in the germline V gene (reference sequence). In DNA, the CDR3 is TGTGCCAGCAGCGGAGCCGCAGAGAGCCAAGAGACCCAGTACTTC. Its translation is CASSGAAESQETQYF.

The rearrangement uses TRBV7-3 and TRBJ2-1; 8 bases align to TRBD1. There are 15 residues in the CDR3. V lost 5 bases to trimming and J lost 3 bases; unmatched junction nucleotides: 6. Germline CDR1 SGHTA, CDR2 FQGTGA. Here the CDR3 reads CASSQDRGFYNEQFF. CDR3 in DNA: TGTGCCAGCAGCCAAGACAGGGGTTTCTACAATGAGCAGTTCTTC. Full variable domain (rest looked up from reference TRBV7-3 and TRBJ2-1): GAGVSQTPSNKVTEKGKYVELRCDPISGHTALYWYRQSLGQGPEFLIYFQGTGAADDSGLPNDRFFAVRPEGSVSTLKIQRTERGDSAVYLCASSQDRGFYNEQFFGPGTRLTVL.

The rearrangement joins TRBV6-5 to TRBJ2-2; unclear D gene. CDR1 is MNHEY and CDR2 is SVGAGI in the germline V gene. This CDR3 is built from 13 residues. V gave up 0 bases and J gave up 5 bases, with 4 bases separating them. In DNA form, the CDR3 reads TGTGCCAGCAGTTACTCGTTAACCGGGGAGCTGTTTTTT. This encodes CASSYSLTGELFF.

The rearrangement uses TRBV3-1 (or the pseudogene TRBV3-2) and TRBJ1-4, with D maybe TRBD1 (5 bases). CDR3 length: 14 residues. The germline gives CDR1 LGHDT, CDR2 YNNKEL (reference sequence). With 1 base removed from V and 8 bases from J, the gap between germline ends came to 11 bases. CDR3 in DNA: TGTGCCAGCAGCCAAGGTCGGGGGATCGAAAAACTGTTTTTT. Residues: CASSQGRGIEKLFF.

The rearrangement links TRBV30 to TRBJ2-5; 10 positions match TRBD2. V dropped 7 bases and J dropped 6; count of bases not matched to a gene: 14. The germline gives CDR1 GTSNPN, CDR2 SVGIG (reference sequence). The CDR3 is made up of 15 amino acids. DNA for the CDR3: TGTGCCTTCTCTAGCGGGGGAGGTGGCAAGAAGACCCAGTACTTC. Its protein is CAFSSGGGGKKTQYF.

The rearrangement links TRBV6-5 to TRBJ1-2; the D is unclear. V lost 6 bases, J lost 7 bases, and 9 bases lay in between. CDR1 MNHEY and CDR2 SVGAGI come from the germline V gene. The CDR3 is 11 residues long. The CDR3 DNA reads TGTGCCAGCAGATCAAACGGTGGCTACACCTTC. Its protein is CASRSNGGYTF.

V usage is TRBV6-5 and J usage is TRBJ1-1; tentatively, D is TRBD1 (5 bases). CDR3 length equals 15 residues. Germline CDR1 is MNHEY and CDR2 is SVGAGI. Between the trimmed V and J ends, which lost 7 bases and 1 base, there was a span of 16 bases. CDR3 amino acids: CASKPTRQTNTEAFF. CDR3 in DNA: TGTGCCAGCAAACCTACTCGACAGACGAACACTGAAGCTTTCTTT.

CDR3 nucleotides: TGTGCCAGCAGCGGAACAGGGGGGCCGAGCTCTGGAAACACCATATATTTT. It translates to CASSGTGGPSSGNTIYF. This rearrangement joins TRBV7-8 to TRBJ1-3, with 8 bases lining up with TRBD1. Germline values: CDR1 SGHVS, CDR2 FQNEAQ. Trimming cost V 5 bases and J 0 bases; bases outside gene matches: 9. This CDR3 has 17 amino acids.

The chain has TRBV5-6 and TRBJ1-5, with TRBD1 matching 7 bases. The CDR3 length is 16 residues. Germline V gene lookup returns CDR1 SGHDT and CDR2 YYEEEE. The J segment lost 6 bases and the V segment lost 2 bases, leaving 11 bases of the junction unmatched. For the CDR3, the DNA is TGTGCCAGCAGCTTCGAACAGGGGAAAAGCGGTCAGCCCCAGCATTTT. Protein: CASSFEQGKSGQPQHF.

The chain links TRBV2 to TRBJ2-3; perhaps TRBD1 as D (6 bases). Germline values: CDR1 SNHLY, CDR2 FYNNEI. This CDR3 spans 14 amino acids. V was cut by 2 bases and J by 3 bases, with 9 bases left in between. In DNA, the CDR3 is TGTGCCAGCAGTGAAAGCAGGGGAACAGATACGCAGTATTTT. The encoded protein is CASSESRGTDTQYF.

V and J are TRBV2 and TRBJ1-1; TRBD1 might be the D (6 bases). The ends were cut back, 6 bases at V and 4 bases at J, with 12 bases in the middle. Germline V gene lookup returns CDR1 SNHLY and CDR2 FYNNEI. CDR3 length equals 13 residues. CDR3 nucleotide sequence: TGTGCCAGCAGCAACAGGGTTGCCACTGAAGCTTTCTTT. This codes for CASSNRVATEAFF.

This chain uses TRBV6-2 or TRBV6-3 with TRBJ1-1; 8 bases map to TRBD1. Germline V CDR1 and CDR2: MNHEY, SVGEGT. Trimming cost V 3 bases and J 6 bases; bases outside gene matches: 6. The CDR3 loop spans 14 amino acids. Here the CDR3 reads CASSYPDRDPEAFF. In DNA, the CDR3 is TGTGCCAGCAGTTATCCGGACAGGGACCCTGAAGCTTTCTTT.

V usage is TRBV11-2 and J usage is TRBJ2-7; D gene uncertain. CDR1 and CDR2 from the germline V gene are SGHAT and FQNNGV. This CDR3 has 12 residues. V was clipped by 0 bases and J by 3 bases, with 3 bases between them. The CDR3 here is CASSLDLYEQYF. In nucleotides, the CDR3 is TGTGCCAGCAGCTTAGACCTCTACGAGCAGTACTTC. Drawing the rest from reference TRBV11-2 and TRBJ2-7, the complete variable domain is EAGVAQSPRYKIIEKRQSVAFWCNPISGHATLYWYQQILGQGPKLLIQFQNNGVVDDSQLPKDRFSAERLKGVDSTLKIQPAKLEDSAVYLCASSLDLYEQYFGPGTRLTVT.

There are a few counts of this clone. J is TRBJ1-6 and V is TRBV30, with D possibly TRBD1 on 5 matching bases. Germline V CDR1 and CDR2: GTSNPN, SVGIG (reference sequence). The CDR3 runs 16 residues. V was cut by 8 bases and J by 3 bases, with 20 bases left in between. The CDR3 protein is CATPGARGSYNSPLHF. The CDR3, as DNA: TGTGCCACGCCTGGGGCCCGGGGGAGCTATAATTCACCCCTCCACTTT.

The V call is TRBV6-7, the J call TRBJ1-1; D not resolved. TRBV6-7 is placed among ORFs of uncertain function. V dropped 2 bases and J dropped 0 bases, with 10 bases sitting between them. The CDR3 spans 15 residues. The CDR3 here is CASSYPQLLNTEAFF. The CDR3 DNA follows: TGTGCCAGCAGTTACCCACAGCTCTTGAACACTGAAGCTTTCTTT.

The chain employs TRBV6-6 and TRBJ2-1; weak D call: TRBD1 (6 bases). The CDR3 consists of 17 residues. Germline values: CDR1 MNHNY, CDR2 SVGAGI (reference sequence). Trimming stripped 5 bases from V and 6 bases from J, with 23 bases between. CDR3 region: CASSPQVWGRMGNEQFF. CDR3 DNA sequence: TGTGCCAGCAGTCCACAGGTTTGGGGGCGTATGGGCAATGAGCAGTTCTTC.

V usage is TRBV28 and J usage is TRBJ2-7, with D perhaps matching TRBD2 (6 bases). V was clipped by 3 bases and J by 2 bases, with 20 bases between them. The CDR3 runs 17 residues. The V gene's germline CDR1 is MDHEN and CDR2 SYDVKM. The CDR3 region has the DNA TGTGCCAGCAGTTTCCCTCCCGGAGGAGGGGCCGCCTACGAGCAGTACTTC. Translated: CASSFPPGGGAAYEQYF. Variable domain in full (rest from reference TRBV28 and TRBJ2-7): DVKVTQSSRYLVKRTGEKVFLECVQDMDHENMFWYRQDPGLGLRLIYFSYDVKMKEKGDIPEGYSVSREKKERFSLILESASTNQTSMYLCASSFPPGGGAAYEQYFGPGTRLTVT.

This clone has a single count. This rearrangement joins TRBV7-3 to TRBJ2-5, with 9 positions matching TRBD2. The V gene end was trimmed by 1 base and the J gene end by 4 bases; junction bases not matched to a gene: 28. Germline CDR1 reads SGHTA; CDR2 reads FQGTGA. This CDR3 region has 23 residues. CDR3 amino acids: CASSLILKLGSSGDLGRGETQYF. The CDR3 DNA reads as TGTGCCAGCAGCTTAATTCTTAAGCTTGGGTCTAGCGGGGATCTTGGGCGGGGAGAGACCCAGTACTTC.

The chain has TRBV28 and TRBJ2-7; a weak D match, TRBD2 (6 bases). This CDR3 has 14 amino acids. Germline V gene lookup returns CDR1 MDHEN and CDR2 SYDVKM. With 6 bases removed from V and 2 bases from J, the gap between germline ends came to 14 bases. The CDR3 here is CASRQTGGPYEQYF. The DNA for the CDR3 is TGTGCCAGCAGGCAGACCGGGGGACCCTACGAGCAGTACTTC.

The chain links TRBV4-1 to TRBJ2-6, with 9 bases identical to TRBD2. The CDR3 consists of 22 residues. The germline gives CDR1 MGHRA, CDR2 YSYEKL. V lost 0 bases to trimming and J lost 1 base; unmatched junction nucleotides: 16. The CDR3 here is CASSQDSTGSAGGFSGANVLTF. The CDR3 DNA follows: TGCGCCAGCAGCCAAGATAGCACAGGTAGCGCGGGAGGGTTTTCTGGGGCCAACGTCCTGACTTTC.

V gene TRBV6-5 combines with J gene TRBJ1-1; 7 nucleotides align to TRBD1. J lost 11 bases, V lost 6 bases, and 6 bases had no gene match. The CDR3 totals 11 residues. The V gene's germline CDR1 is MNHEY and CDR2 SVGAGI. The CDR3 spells CASSTDRKAFF. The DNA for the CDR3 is TGTGCCAGCAGCACGGACAGGAAGGCTTTCTTT.